This T cell receptor beta chain was observed in a study of T cells in Graves' hyperthyroidism and ophthalmopathy. Researchers amplified the TCR beta CDR3 regions from RNA transcripts. TCR CDR3 underwent first-round RT-PCR with the HTBI primer set. Via MiXCR, TCRdb re-called the multiplex PCR reads, giving one row per CDR3 protein. This table holds approximately 520,000 distinct CDR3 sequences, roughly 20% found once. Clinicians diagnosed patients from clinical symptoms, serum thyroxine and TRAb, thyroid ultrasound and orbital computed tomography. This clonotype was obtained from a young man with Graves' hyperthyroidism. Sequencing was done on a sample of blood.

The CDR3 nucleotides are TGTGCCAGCAGGAGGGGGCAGGGGGTATTGACTGAAGCTTTCTTT. Residues: CASRRGQGVLTEAFF. The J gene is TRBJ1-1, the V gene TRBV2; TRBD1 matches at 7 bases. Trimming took 6 bases from V and 5 from J; bases not matched to a gene: 12. The V gene's germline CDR1 is SNHLY and CDR2 FYNNEI. The CDR3 sequence is 15 residues long.